The 8 T cell receptor beta chains reported below all come from one sample, sequenced in a study of T cell responses to AZD1222 COVID-19 vaccine. TCRdb's table, derived via immunoSEQ multiplex PCR, lists solely in-frame clones and lacks some. Of roughly 97,000 clones listed, roughly 86% are singletons. The material was peripheral blood, obtained 28 days after the second dose of the MenACWY control vaccine. The receptors originated from an adult who received the MenACWY meningococcal vaccine as a control.

The chain is built from TRBV19 and TRBJ2-6; 11 bases are a match to TRBD2. The CDR3 has 22 residues. With V trimmed by 0 bases and J by 0 bases, 13 bases remained unmatched. Per the germline V gene, CDR1 is LNHDA and CDR2 is SQIVND (reference sequence). The CDR3 DNA reads as TGTGCCAGTAGTATAGAGGTAGCGGGGGGGCCTAACCCGAGCTCTGGGGCCAACGTCCTGACTTTC. Amino acid sequence: CASSIEVAGGPNPSSGANVLTF.

The chain has TRBV7-2 and TRBJ2-3; the D gene is possibly TRBD2 (6 bases). The germline gives CDR1 SGHTA, CDR2 FQGNSA. The V gene lost 5 bases and the J gene lost 3 bases, with 12 bases spanning the gap. This CDR3 spans 14 amino acids. CDR3 region: CASSQDYQTDTQYF. As DNA, the CDR3 is TGTGCCAGCAGCCAGGACTATCAGACAGATACGCAGTATTTT.

DNA for the CDR3: TGTGCCAGCAGTTACCTCGGGACACCTGGGGAGACCCAGTACTTC. This sequence encodes CASSYLGTPGETQYF. The chain links TRBV6-2 or TRBV6-3 to TRBJ2-5, with D perhaps TRBD1 (6 bases). Germline V CDR1 and CDR2: MNHEY, SVGEGT. With 2 bases removed from V and 5 bases from J, the gap between germline ends came to 15 bases. The CDR3 is 15 residues long.

V and J are TRBV6-5 and TRBJ1-2; D not certain. Trimming shortened V by 0 bases and J by 2 bases, and 7 bases separated the two germline ends. The CDR3 is 14 amino acids. Per the germline V gene, CDR1 is MNHEY and CDR2 is SVGAGI. The CDR3 region has the DNA TGTGCCAGCAGTTACTCTCCGGCCAACTATGGCTACACCTTC. It translates to CASSYSPANYGYTF.

V usage is TRBV5-1 and J usage is TRBJ2-3, with 11 bases that match TRBD1. The CDR3 has 16 residues. The V and J ends lost 0 bases and 6 bases, in that order; junction bases with no gene match: 6. Germline V gene sequence: CDR1 SGHRS, CDR2 YFSETQ. CDR3 nucleotides: TGCGCCAGCAGCTTGGATGGACAGGGGGCGAGGGATACGCAGTATTTT. Translation gives CASSLDGQGARDTQYF.

The chain carries TRBV14 and TRBJ2-2; perhaps TRBD1 as D (7 bases). The germline V gene has CDR1 SGHDN and CDR2 FVKESK. The length of the CDR3 is 14 residues. The V and J ends lost 2 bases and 4 bases respectively, with 8 bases between them. CDR3 coding DNA: TGTGCCAGCAGCCAACAGGGGGGCACCGGGGAGCTGTTTTTT. This gives the protein CASSQQGGTGELFF.

This rearrangement joins TRBV7-2 to TRBJ1-1; the D is unclear. The CDR3 is made up of 14 amino acids. Per the germline V gene, CDR1 is SGHTA and CDR2 is FQGNSA. V was cut by 1 base and J by 4 bases, with 10 bases left in between. The CDR3 DNA follows: TGTGCCAGCAGCTTAGAACCCCGAACCACTGAAGCTTTCTTT. It codes for CASSLEPRTTEAFF.

This clone was picked up a small number of times. This chain links TRBV9 with TRBJ2-3, with D unclear. The CDR3 has 15 amino acids. CDR1 SGDLS and CDR2 YYNGEE come from the germline V gene. V shed 0 bases and J shed 0 bases, with 8 bases lying between them. As DNA, the CDR3 is TGTGCCAGCAGCGTAGGTCTGCTGAGCACAGATACGCAGTATTTT. Residues: CASSVGLLSTDTQYF.